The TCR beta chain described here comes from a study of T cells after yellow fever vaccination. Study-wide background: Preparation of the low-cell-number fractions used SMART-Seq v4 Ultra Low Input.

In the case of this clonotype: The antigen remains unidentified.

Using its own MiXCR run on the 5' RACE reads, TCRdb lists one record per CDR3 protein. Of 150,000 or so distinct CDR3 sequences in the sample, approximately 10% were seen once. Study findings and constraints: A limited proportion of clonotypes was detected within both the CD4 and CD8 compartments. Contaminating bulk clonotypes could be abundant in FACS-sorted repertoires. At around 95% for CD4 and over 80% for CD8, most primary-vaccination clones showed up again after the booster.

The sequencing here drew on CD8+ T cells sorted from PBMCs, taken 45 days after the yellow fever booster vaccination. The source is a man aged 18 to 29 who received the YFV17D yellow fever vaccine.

The CDR3 loop reads CASSLAGSSNEQFF. The CDR3 DNA reads as TGCGCCAGCAGCTTGGCGGGTTCGAGCAATGAGCAGTTCTTC. This rearrangement joins TRBV5-1 to TRBJ2-1, with D unclear. Germline V CDR1 and CDR2: SGHRS, YFSETQ. Deletions cut 0 bases from V and 6 bases from J, with 10 bases between. The CDR3 is made up of 14 amino acids.